Listed below are T cell receptor beta chains from one sample, sequenced in a study of blood T cell repertoires in COVID-19. Some clones are missing from TCRdb's copy, which holds only in-frame ones; the method was immunoSEQ multiplex PCR. Among roughly 60,000 clones, 60% to 85% were seen once, and the ten largest hold less than 35%. What was sequenced was peripheral blood. These receptors all stem from a human donor in a cohort sampled during active COVID-19. The CDR3 runs from the conserved cysteine through the conserved F or W.

>15|TRBJ1-6|TRBV14
CASSPTSSYNSPLHF
>12|TRBJ1-2|TRBV30
CAWSFPLDGYTF
>12|TRBJ2-7|TRBV30
CAWGSFSYEQYF
>14|TRBJ2-1|TRBV5-1
CASRASGSYNEQFF
>15|TRBJ2-1|TRBV9
CASSNGLAGANEQFF
>14|TRBJ1-5|TRBV7-9
CASSYGGSNQPQHF
>14|TRBJ1-1|TRBV11-3
CASSPNGLSTEAFF
>15|TRBJ1-2|TRBV28
CASSSTGTGYGGYTF
>16|TRBJ1-3|TRBV18
CASSPNPGQSGNTIYF
>17|TRBJ1-5|TRBV7-2
CASSALTGALSNQPQHF
>16|TRBJ2-3|TRBV28
CASSTTGVYSSGTQYF